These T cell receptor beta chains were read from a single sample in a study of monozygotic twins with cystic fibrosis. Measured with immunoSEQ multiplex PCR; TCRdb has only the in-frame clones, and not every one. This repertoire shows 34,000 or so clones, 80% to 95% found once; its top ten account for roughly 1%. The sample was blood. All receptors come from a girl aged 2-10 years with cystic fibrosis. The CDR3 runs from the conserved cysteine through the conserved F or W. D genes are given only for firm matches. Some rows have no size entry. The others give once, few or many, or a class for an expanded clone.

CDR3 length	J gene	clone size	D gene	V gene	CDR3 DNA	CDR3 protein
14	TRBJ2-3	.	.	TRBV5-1	TGCGCCAGCAGCTCGGGTAGTGGCCCAGATACGCAGTATTTT	CASSSGSGPDTQYF
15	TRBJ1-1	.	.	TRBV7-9	TGTGCCAGCAGCTCAAGGGACATCCGAAGGACTGAAGCTTTCTTT	CASSSRDIRRTEAFF
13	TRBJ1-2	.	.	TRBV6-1	TGTGCCAGCAGTGTACGGCCAGACTATGGCTACACCTTC	CASSVRPDYGYTF
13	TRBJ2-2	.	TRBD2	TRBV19	TGTGCCAGCCAGCGGGGATTCACCGGGGAGCTGTTTTTT	CASQRGFTGELFF
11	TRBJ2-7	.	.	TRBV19	TGTGCCAGCAGTCAGGGGCTCGAGCAGTACTTC	CASSQGLEQYF
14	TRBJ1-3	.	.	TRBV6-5	TGTGCCAGCAGTCCTACAGGCTCTGGAAACACCATATATTTT	CASSPTGSGNTIYF
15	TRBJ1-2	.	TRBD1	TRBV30	TGTGCCTGGAGTGTACTTGGCAGGGGGGCGAACGGCTACACCTTC	CAWSVLGRGANGYTF
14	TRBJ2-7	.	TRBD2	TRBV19	TGTGCCAGTACCGGTCCGGGACTAGGCCACGAGCAGTACTTC	CASTGPGLGHEQYF
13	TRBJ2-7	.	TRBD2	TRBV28	TGTGCCAGCAAGTCGGGAGGCCTCTACGAGCAGTACTTC	CASKSGGLYEQYF
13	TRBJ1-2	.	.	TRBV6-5	TGTGCCAGCCGGGGCGGGAATAACTATGGCTACACCTTC	CASRGGNNYGYTF
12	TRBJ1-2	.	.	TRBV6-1	TGTGCCAGCAGTGACAGGGTTTTATTCTACACCTTT	CASSDRVLFYTF
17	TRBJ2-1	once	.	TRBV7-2	TGTGCCAGCAGCTTAGTGTACACCCGGAGCTCCTACAATGAGCAGTTCTTC	CASSLVYTRSSYNEQFF
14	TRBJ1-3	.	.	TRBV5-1	TGCGCCAGCAGCCTAGAGAGCTCTGGAAACACCATATATTTT	CASSLESSGNTIYF
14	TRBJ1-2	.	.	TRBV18	TGTGCCAGCTCACCACCCACGGACAGCGGAGGCTACACCTTC	CASSPPTDSGGYTF
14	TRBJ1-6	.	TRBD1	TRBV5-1	TGCGCCAGCAGCTCCGGGACAGGGGGCTTACCCCTCCACTTT	CASSSGTGGLPLHF
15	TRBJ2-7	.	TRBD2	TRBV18	TGTGCCAGCTCGCAGACTAGCGGGAGTTCCTACGAGCAGTACTTC	CASSQTSGSSYEQYF
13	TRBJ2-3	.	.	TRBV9	TGTGCCAGCAGCGTCCTAGGGGCAGATACGCAGTATTTT	CASSVLGADTQYF
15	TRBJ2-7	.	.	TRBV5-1	TGCGCCAGCAGCTTGCTAGCTCTCGGCTCCTACGAGCAGTACTTC	CASSLLALGSYEQYF
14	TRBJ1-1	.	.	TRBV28	TGTGCCAGCAGCCCAGCGGTTTTGAACACTGAAGCTTTCTTT	CASSPAVLNTEAFF
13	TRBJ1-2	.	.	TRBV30	TGTGCCTCGGGACGGCCGCAGACCTATGGCTACACCTTC	CASGRPQTYGYTF
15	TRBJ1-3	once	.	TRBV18	TGTGCCAGCTCACCACAAGGGATGCGCGGAAACACCATATATTTT	CASSPQGMRGNTIYF
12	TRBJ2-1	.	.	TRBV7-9	TGTGCCAGCCGAGAGTTGATCCATGAGCAGTTCTTC	CASRELIHEQFF
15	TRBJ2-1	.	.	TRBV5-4	TGTGCCAGCAGCGAAGGCGGGGCTGACTACAATGAGCAGTTCTTC	CASSEGGADYNEQFF
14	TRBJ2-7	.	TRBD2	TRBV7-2	TGTGCCAGCAGCTCCAGCGGGAGGGCCTCAATGCAGTACTTC	CASSSSGRASMQYF
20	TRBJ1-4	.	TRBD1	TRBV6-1	TGTGCCAGCAGTGCCCGATTTCTGACAGGGGAATTGGAGGGTAATGAAAAACTGTTTTTT	CASSARFLTGELEGNEKLFF
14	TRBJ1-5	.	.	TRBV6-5	TGTGCCAGCAGTCAGGACCCTCGCAGGAATCCCCAGCATTTT	CASSQDPRRNPQHF
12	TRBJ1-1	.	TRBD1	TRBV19	TGTGCAGGAGTAGGGACAGGGGGTGAAGCTTTCTTT	CAGVGTGGEAFF
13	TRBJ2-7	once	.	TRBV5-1	TGCGCCAGCAGCTTGGGGGATACCTACGAGCAGTACTTC	CASSLGDTYEQYF
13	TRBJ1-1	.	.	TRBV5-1	TGCGCCAGCAGCTTGGGGGGTAACACTGAAGCTTTCTTT	CASSLGGNTEAFF
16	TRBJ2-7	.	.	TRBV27	TGTGCCAGCAGTTTATCCTCGAGTCAGAGCACCTACGAGCAGTACTTC	CASSLSSSQSTYEQYF
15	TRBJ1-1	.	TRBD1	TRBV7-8	TGTGCCAGCAGCTCACCGGGACAGGGTTACCCTGAAGCTTTCTTT	CASSSPGQGYPEAFF
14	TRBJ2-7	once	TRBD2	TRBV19	TGTGCCAGTAGCGCGGGAGGCTACTCCTACGAGCAGTACTTC	CASSAGGYSYEQYF
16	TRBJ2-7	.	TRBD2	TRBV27	TGTGCCAGCAGCCTAACACTAGCGGCTAACTCCTACGAGCAGTACTTC	CASSLTLAANSYEQYF
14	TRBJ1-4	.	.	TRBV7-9	TGTGCCAGCAGCTTACAGGGTAGAGGAGAAAAACTGTTTTTT	CASSLQGRGEKLFF
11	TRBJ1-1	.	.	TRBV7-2	TGTGCCAGCAGCTTGGCAGGGGAAGCTTTCTTT	CASSLAGEAFF
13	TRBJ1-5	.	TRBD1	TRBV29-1	TGCAGCACCTCGGACAGGGATGGTCAGCCCCAGCATTTT	CSTSDRDGQPQHF
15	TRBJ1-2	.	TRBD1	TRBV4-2	TGTGCCAGCAGCCAAGAACGCCAGGGGGCGTTTGGCTACACCTTC	CASSQERQGAFGYTF
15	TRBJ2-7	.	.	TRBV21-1	TGTGCCAGCAACCCGGGACACACCCCAACCTACGAGCAGTACTTC	CASNPGHTPTYEQYF
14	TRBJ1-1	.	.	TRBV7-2	TGTGCCAGCAGCTTATTAGCCAGCAACACTGAAGCTTTCTTT	CASSLLASNTEAFF
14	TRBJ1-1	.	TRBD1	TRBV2	TGTGCCAGCAGTCCTATCCGGGGGGACAGTGAAGCTTTCTTT	CASSPIRGDSEAFF
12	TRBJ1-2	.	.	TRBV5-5	TGTGCCAGCAGCCCCGGAACAGGGACTAATACCTTC	CASSPGTGTNTF
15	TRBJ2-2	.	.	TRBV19	TGTGCCAGTAGTATGGGGGGACGATCCACCGGGGAGCTGTTTTTT	CASSMGGRSTGELFF
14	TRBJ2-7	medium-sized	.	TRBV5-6	TGTGCCAGCAGCGCAACCGGGTCTCCCTACGAGCAGTACTTC	CASSATGSPYEQYF
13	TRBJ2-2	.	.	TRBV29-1	TGCAGCGTTGAGTGGCAGGGAGCTGGGGAGCTGTTTTTT	CSVEWQGAGELFF
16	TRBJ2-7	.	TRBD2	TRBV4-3	TGCGCCAGCAGCCAAGAAGGCAGCGGGGAGTCCTACGAGCAGTACTTC	CASSQEGSGESYEQYF
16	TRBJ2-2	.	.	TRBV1	TGCACCAGCAGCCAATTACTAGCGGGAAACACCGGGGAGCTGTTTTTT	CTSSQLLAGNTGELFF
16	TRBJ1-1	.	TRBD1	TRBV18	TGTGCCAGCTCCCTTGGCTGGGACAGGGGAGGCACTGAAGCTTTCTTT	CASSLGWDRGGTEAFF
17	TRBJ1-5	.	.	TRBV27	TGTGCCAGCAGTTTACAGCCTACCCACCTTAGCAATCAGCCCCAGCATTTT	CASSLQPTHLSNQPQHF
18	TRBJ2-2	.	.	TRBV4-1	TGCGCCAGCAGCCAAGATAGGGAGGCGACCCGGCTCCCTAGGGAGCTGTTTTTT	CASSQDREATRLPRELFF
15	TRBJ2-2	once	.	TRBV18	TGTGCCAGCTCACCCGAACAGATCGATGGCGGGGAGCTGTTTTTT	CASSPEQIDGGELFF
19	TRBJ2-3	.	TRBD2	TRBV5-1	TGCGCCAGCAGTAGCCTTCGACTAGCGGGGAAACTCACACTCGATACGCAGTATTTT	CASSSLRLAGKLTLDTQYF
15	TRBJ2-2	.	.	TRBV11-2	TGTGCCAGCAGCTTATTGACACAAAACACCGGGGAGCTGTTTTTT	CASSLLTQNTGELFF
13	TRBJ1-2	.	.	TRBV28	TGTGCCAGCAGTGCAACGATAAACTATGGCTACACCTTC	CASSATINYGYTF
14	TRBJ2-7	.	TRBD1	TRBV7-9	TGTGCCAGCAGCCCGGACAGGGTATCCGACGAGCAGTACTTC	CASSPDRVSDEQYF
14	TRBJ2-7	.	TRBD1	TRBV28	TGTGCCAGCAGTGACAGGGACCCTTGGGGCGAGCAGTACTTC	CASSDRDPWGEQYF
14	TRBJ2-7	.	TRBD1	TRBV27	TGTGCCAGCAGTTTCTCCCGCATCACCGGGACAGAGTACTTC	CASSFSRITGTEYF
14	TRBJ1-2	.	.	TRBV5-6	TGTGCCAGCAGCTTGCCGGCAAACAACTATGGCTACACCTTC	CASSLPANNYGYTF
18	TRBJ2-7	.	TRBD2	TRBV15	TGTGCCACCAGCAGAGATAGCCCTAGCGGGGGATACTCCTACGAGCAGTACTTC	CATSRDSPSGGYSYEQYF
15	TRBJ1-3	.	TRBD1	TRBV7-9	TGTGCCAGCAGCTACCTTGACAGGGCTGGAAACACCATATATTTT	CASSYLDRAGNTIYF